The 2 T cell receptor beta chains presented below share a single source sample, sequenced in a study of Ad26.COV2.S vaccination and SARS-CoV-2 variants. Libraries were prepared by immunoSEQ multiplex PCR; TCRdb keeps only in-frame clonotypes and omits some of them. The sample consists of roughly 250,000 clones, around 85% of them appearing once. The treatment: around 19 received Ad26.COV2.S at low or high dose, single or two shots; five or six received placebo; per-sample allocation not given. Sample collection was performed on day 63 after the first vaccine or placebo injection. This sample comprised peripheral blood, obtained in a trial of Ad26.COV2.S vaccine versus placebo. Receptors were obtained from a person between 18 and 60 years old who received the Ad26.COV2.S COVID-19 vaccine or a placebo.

The CDR3 DNA follows: TGTGCCAGCAGTTACTCGATGGGGCGAGGGGGCCCCCTCGAGCAGTACGTC. Amino acid sequence: CASSYSMGRGGPLEQYV. The chain links TRBV6-2 or TRBV6-3 to TRBJ2-7, with 7 bases identical to TRBD1. The CDR3 covers 17 residues. Per the germline V gene, CDR1 is MNHEY and CDR2 is SVGEGT. J was trimmed by 6 bases and V by 0 bases; bases with no gene match: 14.

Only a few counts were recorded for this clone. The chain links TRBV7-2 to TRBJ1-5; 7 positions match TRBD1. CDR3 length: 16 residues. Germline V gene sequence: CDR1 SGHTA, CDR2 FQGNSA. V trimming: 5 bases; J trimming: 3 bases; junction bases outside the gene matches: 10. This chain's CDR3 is CASSQTTGMNNQPQHF. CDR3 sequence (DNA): TGTGCCAGCAGCCAAACGACAGGGATGAACAATCAGCCCCAGCATTTT. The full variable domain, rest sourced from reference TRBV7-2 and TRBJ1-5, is GAGVSQSPSNKVTEKGKDVELRCDPISGHTALYWYRQSLGQGLEFLIYFQGNSAPDKSGLPSDRFSAERTGGSVSTLTIQRTQQEDSAVYLCASSQTTGMNNQPQHFGDGTRLSIL.